Below, 30 T cell receptor beta chains from the same sample are listed, as sequenced in a study of shared clonotypes between healthy human individuals. Sequenced by immunoSEQ multiplex PCR; TCRdb stores in-frame clones only, minus some. The table has fewer than 500,000 clones, around 79% seen once; the top ten hold approximately 12%. The sequenced sample was PBMCs. Receptor source: a woman aged 40 to 50 in good health. Some clones in this sample may be carry-over from other donors' samples.

The V and J genes are TRBV28 and TRBJ2-6; D gene uncertain. V shed 1 base and J shed 1 base, with 8 bases lying between them. The CDR3 extends over 16 amino acids. The germline V gene has CDR1 MDHEN and CDR2 SYDVKM. This chain's CDR3 is CASSLFRPSGANVLTF. The CDR3 nucleotides read TGTGCCAGCAGTTTATTCAGGCCGTCTGGGGCCAACGTCCTGACTTTC. The full variable domain, in which reference TRBV28 and TRBJ2-6 provide the parts outside the CDR3, is DVKVTQSSRYLVKRTGEKVFLECVQDMDHENMFWYRQDPGLGLRLIYFSYDVKMKEKGDIPEGYSVSREKKERFSLILESASTNQTSMYLCASSLFRPSGANVLTFGAGSRLTVL.

This rearrangement joins TRBV27 to TRBJ2-6, with a weak D call TRBD2 (7 bases). The CDR3 covers 16 residues. CDR1 is MNHEY, CDR2 SMNVEV, per germline (reference sequence). V was clipped by 8 bases and J by 2 bases, with 16 bases between them. CDR3 sequence reads: CASWMGGAPGANVLTF. The CDR3 DNA reads TGTGCCAGCTGGATGGGGGGGGCGCCTGGGGCCAACGTCCTGACTTTC. The entire variable domain, with the rest obtained from reference TRBV27 and TRBJ2-6, is as follows: EAQVTQNPRYLITVTGKKLTVTCSQNMNHEYMSWYRQDPGLGLRQIYYSMNVEVTDKGDVPEGYKVSRKEKRNFPLILESPSPNQTSLYFCASWMGGAPGANVLTFGAGSRLTVL.

The chain couples TRBV4-1 to TRBJ1-1, with D hard to call. The germline V gene encodes CDR1 MGHRA and CDR2 YSYEKL. The CDR3 runs 17 residues. V was clipped by 0 bases and J by 5 bases, with 19 bases between them. The CDR3 coding sequence is TGCGCCAGCAGCCAAGATGCCCTCCAGAGGGATCGGACTGAAGCTTTCTTT. Protein product: CASSQDALQRDRTEAFF.

Only a few counts were recorded for this clone. V is TRBV28 and J is TRBJ2-7; D possibly uses TRBD1 or TRBD2 (5 bases each). Germline V CDR1 and CDR2: MDHEN, SYDVKM. V lost 6 bases and J 3 bases, leaving 9 bases between the germline ends. CDR3 length equals 12 residues. The CDR3 DNA is TGTGCCAGCAGAACTAGGGGCTACGAGCAGTACTTC. Translated, it gives CASRTRGYEQYF.

This clone was seen just once. The CDR3 spells CASSLFGGTSGFSYNEQFF. The CDR3 coding sequence is TGCGCCAGCAGCTTGTTCGGGGGGACTAGCGGATTCTCCTACAATGAGCAGTTCTTC. V and J are TRBV5-1 and TRBJ2-1; 11 bases line up with TRBD2. The J segment lost 0 bases and the V segment lost 1 base, leaving 9 bases of the junction unmatched. The CDR3 loop spans 19 amino acids. Germline V gives CDR1 SGHRS, CDR2 YFSETQ.

The gene calls are TRBV25-1 and TRBJ2-1; no definite D call. V lost 0 bases and J lost 6, with 3 bases in between. This CDR3 has 12 amino acids. CDR1 and CDR2 (germline): MGHDK, SYGVNS. The CDR3, as DNA: TGTGCCAGCAGTGAATACCCCAATGAGCAGTTCTTC. It is translated as CASSEYPNEQFF. The full variable domain, rest sourced from reference TRBV25-1 and TRBJ2-1, is EADIYQTPRYLVIGTGKKITLECSQTMGHDKMYWYQQDPGMELHLIHYSYGVNSTEKGDLSSESTVSRIRTEHFPLTLESARPSHTSQYLCASSEYPNEQFFGPGTRLTVL.

With respect to this clone: The sample carries other DNA sequences with the same CDR3. CDR3 nucleotides: TGCGCCAGCAGCCAGTCACAGGGATATCAAGAGACCCAGTACTTC. It encodes CASSQSQGYQETQYF. V is TRBV4-3 and J is TRBJ2-5; perhaps TRBD1 as D (6 bases). Germline CDR1 is LGHNA and CDR2 is YSLEER. V was pared by 3 bases and J by 2 bases, with 13 bases between. The CDR3 loop spans 15 amino acids.

In nucleotides, the CDR3 is TGTGCCAGTATCCGGGACAGGGGGTCTGAAGCTTTCTTT. It is translated as CASIRDRGSEAFF. The chain employs TRBV28 and TRBJ1-1; TRBD1 matches 11 bases. The CDR3 sequence is 13 residues long. V gave up 9 bases and J gave up 6 bases; unmatched junction bases: 6. The V gene's germline CDR1 is MDHEN and CDR2 SYDVKM. The full variable domain, its missing parts supplied by reference TRBV28 and TRBJ1-1, is DVKVTQSSRYLVKRTGEKVFLECVQDMDHENMFWYRQDPGLGLRLIYFSYDVKMKEKGDIPEGYSVSREKKERFSLILESASTNQTSMYLCASIRDRGSEAFFGQGTRLTVV.

This chain connects TRBV5-1 to TRBJ1-4, with 8 positions matching TRBD1. Per the germline V gene, CDR1 is SGHRS and CDR2 is YFSETQ. With V trimmed by 4 bases and J by 8 bases, 7 bases remained unmatched. The CDR3 loop spans 14 amino acids. The CDR3 DNA sequence: TGCGCCAGCAGCCTTCGGACAGGGAACGAAAAACTGTTTTTT. This translates into CASSLRTGNEKLFF.

The chain is built from TRBV20-1 and TRBJ2-7; D not certain. The V end was cut by 3 bases, the J end by 4 bases, with 7 bases between. The CDR3 spans 11 residues. Germline V lookup: CDR1 DFQATT, CDR2 SNEGSKA (reference sequence). CDR3 bases: TGCAGTGCTAGCCAGTGGTACGAGCAGTACTTC. Protein product: CSASQWYEQYF.

The gene calls are TRBV10-1 and TRBJ2-1; 11 bases line up with TRBD2. The junction had 8 bases not matched to a gene; V was cut back by 3 bases and J by 7 bases. This CDR3 has 16 amino acids. Germline V gives CDR1 WNHNN, CDR2 SYGVQD (reference sequence). The chain's CDR3 is CASSDFGTSGPNEQFF. CDR3 sequence (DNA): TGCGCCAGCAGTGATTTCGGGACTAGCGGCCCAAATGAGCAGTTCTTC.

This chain links TRBV27 with TRBJ2-7; 7 bases match TRBD2. Unmatched junction bases numbered 2, after V lost 0 bases and J lost 0 bases. Germline CDR1 is MNHEY and CDR2 is SMNVEV (reference sequence). The CDR3 is 15 residues long. The CDR3 spells CASSLSAGASYEQYF. Here the CDR3 DNA reads TGTGCCAGCAGTTTATCGGCGGGAGCCTCCTACGAGCAGTACTTC.

The gene calls are TRBV7-2 and TRBJ2-7; 11 bases agree with TRBD2. The CDR3 spans 15 residues. J was trimmed by 4 bases and V by 2 bases; bases with no gene match: 4. Germline loops: CDR1 SGHTA, CDR2 FQGNSA. The CDR3 here is CASSLLAGGRYEQYF. CDR3 sequence (DNA): TGTGCCAGCAGCTTACTAGCGGGAGGACGGTACGAGCAGTACTTC.

V usage is TRBV9 and J usage is TRBJ2-1, with TRBD2 as a possible D gene (6 bases). Trimming removed 3 bases at V and 0 bases at J, with 10 bases between. CDR1 and CDR2 from the germline V gene are SGDLS and YYNGEE. This CDR3 is built from 15 residues. The DNA of the CDR3 is TGTGCCAGCAGCGAGCGGGTCACCTCCTACAATGAGCAGTTCTTC. It encodes CASSERVTSYNEQFF.

This chain links TRBV9 with TRBJ1-2, with a tentative D call TRBD1 (5 bases). The V gene lost 0 bases and the J gene lost 4 bases, with 10 bases spanning the gap. This CDR3 has 14 amino acids. Looked up from germline, CDR1 is SGDLS and CDR2 is YYNGEE. CDR3 sequence: CASSVDQGLYGYTF. The CDR3 bases are TGTGCCAGCAGCGTAGATCAGGGTCTCTATGGCTACACCTTC.

V and J are TRBV7-9 and TRBJ2-2; D gene uncertain. This CDR3 has 15 residues. Trimming pared 5 bases from V and 6 bases from J, leaving 16 bases between. Germline assignment: CDR1 SEHNR and CDR2 FQNEAQ (reference sequence). CDR3 in amino acids: CASSKEVGSPGELFF. In DNA, the CDR3 is TGTGCCAGCAGCAAAGAGGTGGGCTCGCCCGGGGAGCTGTTTTTT.

This chain links TRBV27 with TRBJ2-3; perhaps TRBD1 as D (5 bases). CDR1 is MNHEY, CDR2 SMNVEV, per germline (reference sequence). CDR3 length equals 17 residues. Between the trimmed V and J ends, which lost 1 base and 2 bases, there was a span of 16 bases. The CDR3 DNA follows: TGTGCCAGCAGTTTATTTCCCGGACACACCGTCACAGATACGCAGTATTTT. Translation: CASSLFPGHTVTDTQYF.

The table lists this clone with a count of one. This chain connects TRBV7-2 to TRBJ1-6; no reliable D call. Germline CDR1 SGHTA, CDR2 FQGNSA. V gave up 3 bases and J gave up 0 bases, with 9 bases separating them. The CDR3 has 16 residues. The chain's CDR3 is CASSLLTFSYNSPLHF. CDR3 in DNA: TGTGCCAGCAGCTTGCTGACATTCTCCTATAATTCACCCCTCCACTTT.

With regard to this clone: In the same sample, other DNA sequences code for this CDR3. The V and J genes are TRBV9 and TRBJ2-7, with 9 bases fitting TRBD1. V shed 0 bases and J 2 bases; nucleotides not matched to a gene: 3. CDR1 and CDR2 (germline): SGDLS, YYNGEE. This CDR3 has 15 residues. CDR3 DNA sequence: TGTGCCAGCAGCGTAGCGGGACAGGGTACCTACGAGCAGTACTTC. Translated, it gives CASSVAGQGTYEQYF.

The chain links TRBV27 to TRBJ2-1; 9 bases fit TRBD1. V lost 8 bases, J lost 9 bases, and 5 bases stayed unmatched. From germline, CDR1 is MNHEY and CDR2 SMNVEV (reference sequence). This CDR3 has 12 residues. The CDR3 region is CASLQGAVEQFF. The CDR3, as DNA: TGTGCCAGCCTACAGGGGGCTGTTGAGCAGTTCTTC.

The genes are TRBV11-2 and TRBJ2-7, with 8 bases fitting TRBD2. Trimming cost V 2 bases and J 1 base; bases outside gene matches: 7. Germline values: CDR1 SGHAT, CDR2 FQNNGV. The CDR3 is 16 amino acids. The CDR3 nucleotides read TGTGCCAGCAGCTTATGGGGCGGGAGGTCGTCCTACGAGCAGTACTTC. It codes for CASSLWGGRSSYEQYF.

This chain connects TRBV6-6 to TRBJ1-2; TRBD1 matches 7 bases. There are 13 residues in the CDR3. Germline CDR1 MNHNY, CDR2 SVGAGI (reference sequence). V gave up 2 bases and J gave up 8 bases; unmatched junction bases: 5. The chain's CDR3 is CASSYGQDGGYTF. In DNA form, the CDR3 reads TGTGCCAGCAGTTACGGACAGGATGGCGGCTACACCTTC.

The chain has TRBV4-1 and TRBJ2-2, with 12 bases aligning to TRBD2. The CDR3 loop spans 18 amino acids. In germline, CDR1 is MGHRA, CDR2 YSYEKL. Trimming removed 1 base from V and 4 bases from J; junction bases left unmatched: 7. The CDR3 DNA is TGCGCCAGCAGCCAAGTATCTAGCGGGAGGGCGAGCACCGGGGAGCTGTTTTTT. Its protein product is CASSQVSSGRASTGELFF.

The chain combines TRBV5-1 with TRBJ1-2; D call uncertain. The CDR3 covers 14 residues. CDR1 SGHRS and CDR2 YFSETQ come from the germline V gene. V dropped 0 bases and J dropped 4 bases, with 10 bases sitting between them. The CDR3 nucleotides read TGCGCCAGCAGCTTGGACGAAGCCCGCTATGGCTACACCTTC. Its translation: CASSLDEARYGYTF.

The chain combines TRBV27 with TRBJ2-1; TRBD1 matches 7 bases. V lost 4 bases to trimming and J lost 1 base; unmatched junction nucleotides: 1. Germline-derived CDR1 and CDR2 are MNHEY and SMNVEV (reference sequence). The CDR3 covers 14 residues. In nucleotides, the CDR3 is TGTGCCAGCAGTTCGGGACAGTCCTACAATGAGCAGTTCTTC. It codes for CASSSGQSYNEQFF.

This clone was recorded a few times. The chain employs TRBV19 and TRBJ2-7; D is possibly TRBD1 or TRBD2 (5 bases each). V was shortened by 4 bases and J by 4 bases, with 11 bases between the two germline ends. CDR1 and CDR2 (germline): LNHDA, SQIVND (reference sequence). The CDR3 covers 13 residues. CDR3 sequence: CASSRDGVYEQYF. The DNA for the CDR3 is TGTGCCAGTAGTAGGGACGGGGTTTACGAGCAGTACTTC.

About this clone itself: A far larger clone is one nucleotide away, so this likely arose from a read error. Since the CDR3 does not end with the conserved phenylalanine or tryptophan, this likely comes from a read error. V and J are TRBV6-1 and TRBJ1-1; D may be TRBD1 (5 bases). The germline V gene has CDR1 MNHNS and CDR2 SASEGT. The germline V and J ends were trimmed by 1 base and 8 bases, with 14 bases remaining between them. This CDR3 spans 14 amino acids. The CDR3 nucleotides read TGTGCCAGCAGTGAAGGGGAGGAGACAGCGGAAGCTTTCCTT. Protein product: CASSEGEETAEAFL.

The chain has TRBV5-6 and TRBJ1-1; D perhaps matches TRBD1 (5 bases). The length of the CDR3 is 14 residues. V lost 2 bases and J 1 base, leaving 9 bases between the germline ends. The germline V gene has CDR1 SGHDT and CDR2 YYEEEE. CDR3 residues: CASSLQEWNTEAFF. The CDR3 DNA is TGTGCCAGCAGCTTACAGGAGTGGAACACTGAAGCTTTCTTT.

The chain has TRBV30 and TRBJ2-3; unclear D gene. Trimming removed 2 bases from V and 2 bases from J, with 8 bases in between. The CDR3 has 13 residues. Germline V CDR1 and CDR2: GTSNPN, SVGIG (reference sequence). In DNA form, the CDR3 reads TGTGCCTGGAGTCTTGACACCACAGATACGCAGTATTTT. Translating gives CAWSLDTTDTQYF.

The chain combines TRBV6-4 with TRBJ2-3; 7 nucleotides align to TRBD2. This CDR3 has 15 residues. The ends lost 3 bases at V and 1 base at J; junction bases unmatched: 4. Germline loops: CDR1 MRHNA, CDR2 SNTAGT. As DNA, the CDR3 is TGTGCCAGCAGTGATGGGGCGGGAGGCACAGATACGCAGTATTTT. Its translation is CASSDGAGGTDTQYF.